A single TCR beta chain is shown here with its context. Original analysis: Reference gene primer amplification yielded estimated nucleated cell counts. Assay: immunoSEQ multiplex PCR; the TCRdb copy retains only in-frame clones and omits some. V and J calls plus clone size are reproduced from that table; the DNA served to infer D and trimming. The sample yields around 70,000 clones, approximately 79% seen once. V lost 5 bases and J lost 5, with 13 bases in between. CDR1 and CDR2 from the germline V gene are GTSNPN and SVGIG (reference sequence). There are 13 residues in the CDR3. The sample comes from a study of blood T cell repertoires in COVID-19. About the study: Samples taken during acute and convalescent COVID-19 were collected in the United States, Italy and Spain. Sources were T cells, B-cell-depleted T cells, or PBMCs; the material itself was cDNA or gDNA.

The chain is built from TRBV30 and TRBJ2-1, with D maybe TRBD1 (6 bases). The source material was peripheral blood. The sequence derives from a man aged 60 to 75 with acute or convalescent COVID-19. The CDR3: CAWALNRDNEQFF. CDR3 coding DNA: TGTGCCTGGGCATTAAACAGGGACAATGAGCAGTTCTTC.